Following are 8 T cell receptor beta chains from one sample sequenced in a study of T cell clonality in common variable immunodeficiency. Sequenced by immunoSEQ multiplex PCR; TCRdb stores in-frame clones only, minus some. The sample shows fewer than 70,000 clones, none of them appearing just once. Sequenced sample: peripheral blood mononuclear cells. The receptors here all came from a person aged 18 to 70 in good health.

This clone was seen at least ten times. Coverage ceases 3 residues before the CDR3 finishes, and the germline J gene fills in the end. The chain employs TRBV29-1 and TRBJ1-1; maybe TRBD1 (5 bases). CDR3 length: 14 residues. The germline gives CDR1 SQVTM, CDR2 ANQGSEA. Trimming pared 7 bases from V and 2 bases from J, leaving 17 bases between. CDR3 bases read: TGCAGCGCAACCCGACAGAACTCTAACACTGAA. Its protein product is CSATRQNSNTE. The CDR3 as a whole reads CSATRQNSNTEAFF. The entire variable domain, with the rest obtained from reference TRBV29-1 and TRBJ1-1, is as follows: SAVISQKPSRDICQRGTSLTIQCQVDSQVTMMFWYRQQPGQSLTLIATANQGSEATYESGFVIDKFPISRPNLTFSTLTVSNMSPEDSSIYLCSATRQNSNTEAFFGQGTRLTVV.

The sample holds many counts of this clone. The missing CDR3 end, 3 residues past where the read stops, is filled in from the germline J gene. The chain joins TRBV19 to TRBJ2-7; TRBD1 might be the D (6 bases). CDR1 and CDR2 from the germline V gene are LNHDA and SQIVND (reference sequence). The ends were cut back, 3 bases at V and 0 bases at J, with 15 bases in the middle. The CDR3 is 16 amino acids. The CDR3 is CASSIGGSANSYEQYF. Partial CDR3 DNA: TGTGCCAGTAGTATTGGGGGCTCGGCGAACTCCTACGAG.

This clone has ten or more counts. Read coverage stops 3 residues before the CDR3 terminus; the germline J gene supplies the remainder. The V call is TRBV10-3, the J call TRBJ1-2; weak D call: TRBD1 (5 bases). Per the germline V gene, CDR1 is ENHRY and CDR2 is SYGVKD. The CDR3 spans 12 residues. V was clipped by 6 bases and J by 2 bases, with 7 bases between them. The CDR3 DNA, read in part, is TGTGCCATCAGACCAGGGAACTATGGC. Translating gives CAIRPGNYG. The full CDR3 protein is CAIRPGNYGYTF.

There are many counts of this clone. The read gets to within 3 residues of the CDR3 end, and the germline J gene fills in the rest. This sequence joins TRBV5-4 and TRBJ2-7; D uncertain. Trimming stripped 2 bases from V and 1 base from J, with 7 bases between. Germline V CDR1 and CDR2: SGHNT, YYREEE (reference sequence). CDR3 length equals 13 residues. CDR3 DNA (partial): TGTGCCAGCAGCTTCCCGACTTCCTACGAG. As protein: CASSFPTSYE. The whole CDR3 sequence reads CASSFPTSYEQYF.

This clone was recorded a few times. The read terminates 3 residues before the CDR3 end, so the remaining end is supplied by the germline J gene. V gene TRBV5-1 combines with J gene TRBJ2-1; 7 bases line up with TRBD2. Germline assignment: CDR1 SGHRS and CDR2 YFSETQ. With V trimmed by 1 base and J by 6 bases, 7 bases remained unmatched. The CDR3 has 15 amino acids. The CDR3 bases that were read are TGCGCCAGCAGCTTGTTTGGCGGGAGCGGCAATGAG. Its protein is CASSLFGGSGNE. The CDR3 in full is CASSLFGGSGNEQFF.

This clone was counted ten times or more. From the germline J gene comes the end of the CDR3, since the read stops 3 residues before it. The rearrangement joins TRBV20-1 to TRBJ2-3, with 14 positions matching TRBD2. Looked up from germline, CDR1 is DFQATT and CDR2 is SNEGSKA (reference sequence). V lost 1 base to trimming and J lost 5 bases; unmatched junction nucleotides: 11. This CDR3 comprises 18 residues. This chain's CDR3 is CSARARPGTSGSVDTQYF. The CDR3 bases that were read are TGCAGTGCTAGAGCCCGGCCCGGGACTAGCGGGAGTGTAGATACG.

This clone was counted ten times or more. The read ends 3 residues early relative to the CDR3; the germline J gene fills the gap. The chain employs TRBV19 and TRBJ2-1; maybe TRBD2 (5 bases). Germline lookup yields CDR1 LNHDA and CDR2 SQIVND (reference sequence). The CDR3 runs 15 residues. Trimming pared 3 bases from V and 8 bases from J, leaving 17 bases between. CDR3 DNA, as far as it was read: TGTGCCAGTAGTATCCGCGCGATAGCGATGGATGAG. It yields the protein CASSIRAIAMDE. The full-length CDR3 reads as CASSIRAIAMDEQFF.

In this sample, this clone turned up many times. With the read ending 3 residues before the CDR3 end, the germline J gene is used to fill in that end. The rearrangement links TRBV20-1 to TRBJ1-2; 9 bases fit TRBD1. The V gene's germline CDR1 is DFQATT and CDR2 SNEGSKA (reference sequence). This CDR3 spans 12 amino acids. V lost 3 bases and J lost 6; bases outside the gene matches: 2. The covered CDR3 bases are TGCAGTGCTAGGCGGACAGGGGATGGC. Protein: CSARRTGDG. The full CDR3 protein is CSARRTGDGYTF.